This T cell receptor (beta chain) stems from a study of CD8+ T cells in alopecia areata. As for this clone: The antigen remains undetermined.

RNA, once extracted, was reverse transcribed into cDNA for use as the sequencing template. The table came from immunoSEQ multiplex PCR; TCRdb's copy has only in-frame clones and leaves some out. Of about 30,000 clones in the sample, around 62% were seen once. General study findings and limits: Researchers reported that TCR sharing among patients proved less clear than in mice, possibly HLA-linked.

This CDR3 is built from 13 residues. The germline gives CDR1 MNHNS, CDR2 SASEGT. Trimming removed 6 bases from V and 5 bases from J, with 13 bases in between. Sequencing used NKG2D-high CD8+ T cells sorted from blood. The chain combines TRBV6-1 with TRBJ2-5, with TRBD1 as a possible D gene (6 bases). The receptor was derived from a human donor with alopecia areata. This CDR3 is CASRGRGGETQYF. The CDR3 DNA follows: TGTGCCAGCAGGGGCAGGGGCGGGGAGACCCAGTACTTC.